This paragraph covers one TCR beta chain sequence. As handled by the study authors: Counts of nucleated cells, estimated from reference gene primer amplification, were obtained. Here immunoSEQ multiplex PCR was the method, and the copy in TCRdb shows in-frame clones only, minus some. V and J calls and clone size are given by that table; D and trimming were obtained from the DNA. Of some 25,000 clones in the sample, almost 90% were seen once. This entry belongs to a study of blood T cell repertoires in COVID-19. As for the study in general: Donors in the United States, Italy and Spain gave samples during acute or convalescent COVID-19. PBMCs, B-cell-depleted T cells, or T cells were the source of the cDNA or gDNA that made up the material.

V lost 7 bases and J 4 bases, leaving 13 bases between the germline ends. CDR3 length: 13 residues. Germline CDR1 and CDR2: SNHLY and FYNNEI. The chain recombines TRBV2 with TRBJ2-5; a weak D match, TRBD1 (5 bases). This TCR derives from a man between 70 and 80 years old with acute or convalescent COVID-19. The sample taken for sequencing was peripheral blood. In DNA form, the CDR3 reads TGTGCCAGCACTAATCAGGGTGTAGAGACCCAGTACTTC. As protein: CASTNQGVETQYF. The entire variable domain, with the rest obtained from reference TRBV2 and TRBJ2-5, is as follows: EPEVTQTPSHQVTQMGQEVILRCVPISNHLYFYWYRQILGQKVEFLVSFYNNEISEKSEIFDDQFSVERPDGSNFTLKIRSTKLEDSAMYFCASTNQGVETQYFGPGTRLLVL.